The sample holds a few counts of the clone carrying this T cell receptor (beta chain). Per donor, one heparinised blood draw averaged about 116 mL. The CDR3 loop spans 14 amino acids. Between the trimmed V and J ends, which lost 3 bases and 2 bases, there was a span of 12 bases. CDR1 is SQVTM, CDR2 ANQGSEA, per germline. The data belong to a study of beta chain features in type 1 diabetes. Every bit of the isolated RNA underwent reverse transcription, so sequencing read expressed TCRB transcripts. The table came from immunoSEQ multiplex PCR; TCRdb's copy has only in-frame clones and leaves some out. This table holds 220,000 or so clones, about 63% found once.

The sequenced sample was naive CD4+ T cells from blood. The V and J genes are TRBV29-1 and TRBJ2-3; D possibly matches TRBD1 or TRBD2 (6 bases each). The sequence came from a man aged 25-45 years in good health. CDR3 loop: CSVESGAHTDTQYF. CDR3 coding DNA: TGCAGCGTTGAGTCGGGGGCGCACACAGATACGCAGTATTTT.